This T cell receptor beta chain comes out of a study of cytomegalovirus exposure and HLA in healthy donors. Researchers ran the PCR with 60 Vbeta and 13 Jbeta primers. Libraries were prepared by immunoSEQ multiplex PCR; TCRdb keeps only in-frame clonotypes and omits some of them. The table records a few hundred thousand clones, approximately 84% of them present only once. This CDR3 region has 16 residues. Study findings and constraints: TCR association rates varied by HLA locus in a later analysis, with DRB1 highest and HLA-C lowest. Information on immune exposure was restricted to one variable (CMV serostatus). Looking again later, the authors saw that most CMV-associated TCR beta chains seemed HLA-restricted. Cytomegalovirus association was listed for under 200 TCR beta chains.

With respect to this clone: Its antigen is unidentified.

The specimen was PBMCs. V usage is TRBV21-1 and J usage is TRBJ2-3; the table's D call, TRBD2, was not checked against the DNA. TRBV21-1 is shown as a pseudogene. The TCR was taken from a woman in her 40s in good health and CMV-seropositive. CDR3 sequence: CASSKAYGRLPDTQYF. CDR3 coding DNA: TGTGCCAGCAGCAAAGCTTACGGGAGGCTCCCAGATACGCAGTATTTT.